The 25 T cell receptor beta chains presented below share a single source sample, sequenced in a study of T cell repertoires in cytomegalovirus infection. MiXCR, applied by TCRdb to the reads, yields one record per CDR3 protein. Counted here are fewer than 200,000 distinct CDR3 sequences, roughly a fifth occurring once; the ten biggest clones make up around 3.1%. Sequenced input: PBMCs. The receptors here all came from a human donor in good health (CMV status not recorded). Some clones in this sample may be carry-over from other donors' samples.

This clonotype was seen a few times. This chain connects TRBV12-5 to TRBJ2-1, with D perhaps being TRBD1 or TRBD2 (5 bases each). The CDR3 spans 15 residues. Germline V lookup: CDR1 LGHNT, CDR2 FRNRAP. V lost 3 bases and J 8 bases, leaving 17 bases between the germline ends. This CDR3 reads CASGFSGTGFDEQFF. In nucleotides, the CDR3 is TGTGCTAGTGGTTTTTCTGGGACGGGCTTCGATGAGCAGTTCTTC.

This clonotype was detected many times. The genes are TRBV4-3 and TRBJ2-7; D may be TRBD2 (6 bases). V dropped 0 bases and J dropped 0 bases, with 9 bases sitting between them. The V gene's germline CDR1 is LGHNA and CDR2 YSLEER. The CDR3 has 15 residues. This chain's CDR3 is CASSQDIGSSYEQYF. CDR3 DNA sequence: TGCGCCAGCAGCCAAGATATCGGGAGCTCCTACGAGCAGTACTTC.

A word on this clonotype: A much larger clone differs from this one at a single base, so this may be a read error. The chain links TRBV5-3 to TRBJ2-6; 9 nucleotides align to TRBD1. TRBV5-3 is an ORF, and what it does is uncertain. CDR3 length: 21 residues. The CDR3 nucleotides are TGTGCCAGCAGCTTGGTAGATAGGACAGGGGCGATTGTCTCTGGGGTCAACGTCCTGACTTTC. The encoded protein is CASSLVDRTGAIVSGVNVLTF.

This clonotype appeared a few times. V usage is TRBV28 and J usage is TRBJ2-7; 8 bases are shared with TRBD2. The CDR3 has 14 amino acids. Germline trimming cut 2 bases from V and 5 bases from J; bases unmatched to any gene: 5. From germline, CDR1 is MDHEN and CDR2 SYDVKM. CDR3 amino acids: CASSLSGRSHEQYF. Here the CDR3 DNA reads TGTGCCAGCAGTTTAAGCGGGAGATCCCACGAGCAGTACTTC.

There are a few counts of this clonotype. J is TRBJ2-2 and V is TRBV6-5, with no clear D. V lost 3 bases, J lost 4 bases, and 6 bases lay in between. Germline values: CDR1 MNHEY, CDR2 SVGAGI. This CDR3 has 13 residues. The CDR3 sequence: CASSYLVTGELFF. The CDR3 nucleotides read TGTGCCAGCAGTTATTTGGTCACCGGGGAGCTGTTTTTT.

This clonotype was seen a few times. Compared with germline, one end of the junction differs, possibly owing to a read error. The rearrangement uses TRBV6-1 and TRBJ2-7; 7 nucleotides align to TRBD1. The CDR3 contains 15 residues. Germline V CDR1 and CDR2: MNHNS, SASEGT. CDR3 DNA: TGTGCCAGCAGCCTCGAGAGGGGGCTCTCCCACGAGCAGTACTTC. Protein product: CASSLERGLSHEQYF.

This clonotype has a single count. The CDR3 region is CASSGGQWESFF. For the CDR3, the DNA is TGCGCCAGCAGTGGGGGACAGTGGGAATCTTTCTTT. The genes are TRBV10-2 and TRBJ1-1; 7 nucleotides agree with TRBD1. Germline CDR1 WSHSY, CDR2 SAAADI. The CDR3 extends over 12 amino acids. Trimming cost V 4 bases and J 12 bases; bases outside gene matches: 8.

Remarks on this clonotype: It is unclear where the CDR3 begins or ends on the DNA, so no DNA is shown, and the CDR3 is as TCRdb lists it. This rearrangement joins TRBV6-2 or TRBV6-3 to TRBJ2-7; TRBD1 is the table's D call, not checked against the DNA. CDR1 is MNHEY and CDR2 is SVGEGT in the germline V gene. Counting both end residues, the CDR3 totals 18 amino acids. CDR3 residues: CASSYSNFFGQLQYEQYF.

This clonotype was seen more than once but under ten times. The CDR3, as DNA: TGCAGTGCTAGAGATAGTCAAGGAGCGAACACTGAAGCTTTCTTT. This translates into CSARDSQGANTEAFF. This chain uses TRBV20-1 with TRBJ1-1; unclear D gene. The CDR3 runs to 15 residues. Germline V lookup: CDR1 DFQATT, CDR2 SNEGSKA (reference sequence). V gave up 0 bases and J gave up 1 base, with 12 bases separating them.

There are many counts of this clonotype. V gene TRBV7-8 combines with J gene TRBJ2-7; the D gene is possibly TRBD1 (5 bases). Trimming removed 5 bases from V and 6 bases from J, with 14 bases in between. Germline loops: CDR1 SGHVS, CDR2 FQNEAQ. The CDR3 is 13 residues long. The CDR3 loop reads CASSMSVTGEQYF. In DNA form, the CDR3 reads TGTGCCAGCAGCATGTCGGTTACAGGCGAGCAGTACTTC.

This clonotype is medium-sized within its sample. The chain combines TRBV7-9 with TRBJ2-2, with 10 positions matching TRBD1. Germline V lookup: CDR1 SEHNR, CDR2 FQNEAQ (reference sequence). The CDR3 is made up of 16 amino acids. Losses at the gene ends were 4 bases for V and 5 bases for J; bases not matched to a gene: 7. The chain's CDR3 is CASSSTGTGVTGELFF. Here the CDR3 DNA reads TGTGCCAGCAGCTCAACCGGGACAGGGGTGACCGGGGAGCTGTTTTTT. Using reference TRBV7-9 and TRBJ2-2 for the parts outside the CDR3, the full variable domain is DTGVSQNPRHKITKRGQNVTFRCDPISEHNRLYWYRQTLGQGPEFLTYFQNEAQLEKSRLLSDRFSAERPKGSFSTLEIQRTEQGDSAMYLCASSSTGTGVTGELFFGEGSRLTVL.

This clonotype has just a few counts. CDR3 nucleotide sequence: TGTGCCAGCAGCCGACAGGGGGCCGGTAATTCACCCCTCCACTTT. Protein: CASSRQGAGNSPLHF. J is TRBJ1-6 and V is TRBV12-3 or TRBV12-4, with TRBD1 matching 10 bases. This CDR3 comprises 15 residues. The V segment lost 6 bases and the J segment 6 bases; nucleotides outside the gene matches: 5.

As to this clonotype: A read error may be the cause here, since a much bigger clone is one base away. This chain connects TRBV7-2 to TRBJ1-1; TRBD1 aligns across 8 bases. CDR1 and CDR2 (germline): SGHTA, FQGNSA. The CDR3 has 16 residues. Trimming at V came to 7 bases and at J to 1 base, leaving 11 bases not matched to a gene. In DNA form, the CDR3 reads TGTGCCAGCAATTCTCCCAGGGGGCCCGGGAACACTGAAGCTTTCTTT. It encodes CASNSPRGPGNTEAFF.

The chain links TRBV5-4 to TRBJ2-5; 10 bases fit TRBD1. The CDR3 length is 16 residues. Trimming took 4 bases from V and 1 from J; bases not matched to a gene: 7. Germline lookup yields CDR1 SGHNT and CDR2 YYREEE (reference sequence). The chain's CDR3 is CASSERDRGVQETQYF. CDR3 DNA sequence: TGTGCCAGCAGCGAAAGGGACAGGGGAGTCCAAGAGACCCAGTACTTC.

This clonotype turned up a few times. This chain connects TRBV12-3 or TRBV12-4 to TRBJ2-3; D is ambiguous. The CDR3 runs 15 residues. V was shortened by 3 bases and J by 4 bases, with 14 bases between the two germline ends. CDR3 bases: TGTGCCAGCAGTTTTAAACTCGATAGGGCAGATACGCAGTATTTT. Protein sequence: CASSFKLDRADTQYF.

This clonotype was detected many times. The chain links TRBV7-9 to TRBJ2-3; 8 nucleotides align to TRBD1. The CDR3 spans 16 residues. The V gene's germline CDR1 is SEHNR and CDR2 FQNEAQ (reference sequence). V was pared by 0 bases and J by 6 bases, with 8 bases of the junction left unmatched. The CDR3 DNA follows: TGTGCCAGCAGCTTAGCGGGCAGGGGGCGCAGTGATACGCAGTATTTT. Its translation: CASSLAGRGRSDTQYF.

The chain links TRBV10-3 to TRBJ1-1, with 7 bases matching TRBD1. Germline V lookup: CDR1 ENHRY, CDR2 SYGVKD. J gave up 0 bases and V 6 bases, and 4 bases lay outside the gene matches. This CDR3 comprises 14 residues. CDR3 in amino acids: CAIRPGQLNTEAFF. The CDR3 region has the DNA TGTGCCATCAGACCGGGACAGCTGAACACTGAAGCTTTCTTT.

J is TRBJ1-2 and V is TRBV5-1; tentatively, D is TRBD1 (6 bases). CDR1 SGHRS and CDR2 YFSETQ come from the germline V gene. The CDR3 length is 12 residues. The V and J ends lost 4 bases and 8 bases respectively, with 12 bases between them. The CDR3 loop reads CASSKGEEGYTF. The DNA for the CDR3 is TGCGCCAGCAGCAAGGGGGAGGAAGGCTACACCTTC.

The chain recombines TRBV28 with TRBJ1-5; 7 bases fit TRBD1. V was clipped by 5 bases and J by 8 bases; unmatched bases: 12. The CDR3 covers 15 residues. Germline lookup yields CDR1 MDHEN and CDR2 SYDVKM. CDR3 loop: CASSPRQGRFEPQHF. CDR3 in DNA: TGTGCCAGCAGTCCCCGACAGGGCCGTTTCGAGCCCCAGCATTTT.

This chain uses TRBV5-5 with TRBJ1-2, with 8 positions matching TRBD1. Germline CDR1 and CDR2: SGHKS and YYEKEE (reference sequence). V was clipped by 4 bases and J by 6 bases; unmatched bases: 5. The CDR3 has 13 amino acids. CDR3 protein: CASSPDRANGYTF. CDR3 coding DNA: TGTGCCAGCAGCCCGGACAGGGCGAATGGCTACACCTTC.

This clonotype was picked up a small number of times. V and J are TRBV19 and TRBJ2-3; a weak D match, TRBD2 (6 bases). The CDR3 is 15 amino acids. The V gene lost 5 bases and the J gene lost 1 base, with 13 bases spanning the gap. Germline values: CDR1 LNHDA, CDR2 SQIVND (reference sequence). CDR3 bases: TGTGCCAGTAGTGGCGGGGAGGACCGCACAGATACGCAGTATTTT. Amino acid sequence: CASSGGEDRTDTQYF.

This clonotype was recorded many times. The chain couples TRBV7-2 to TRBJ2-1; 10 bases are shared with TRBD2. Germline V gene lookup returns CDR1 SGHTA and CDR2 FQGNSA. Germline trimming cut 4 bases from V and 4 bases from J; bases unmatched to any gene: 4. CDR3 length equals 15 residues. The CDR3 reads CASSSSGGRYNEQFF. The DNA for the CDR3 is TGTGCCAGCAGCTCTAGCGGGGGACGGTACAATGAGCAGTTCTTC. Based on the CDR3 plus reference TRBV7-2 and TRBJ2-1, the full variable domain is GAGVSQSPSNKVTEKGKDVELRCDPISGHTALYWYRQSLGQGLEFLIYFQGNSAPDKSGLPSDRFSAERTGGSVSTLTIQRTQQEDSAVYLCASSSSGGRYNEQFFGPGTRLTVL.

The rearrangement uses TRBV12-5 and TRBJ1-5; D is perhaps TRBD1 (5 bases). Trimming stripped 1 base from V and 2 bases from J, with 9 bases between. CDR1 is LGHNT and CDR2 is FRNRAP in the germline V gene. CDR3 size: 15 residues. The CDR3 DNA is TGTGCTAGTGGTTTGGGCCGGGGGGGCAATCAGCCCCAGCATTTT. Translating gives CASGLGRGGNQPQHF. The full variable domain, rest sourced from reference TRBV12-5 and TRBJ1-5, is DARVTQTPRHKVTEMGQEVTMRCQPILGHNTVFWYRQTMMQGLELLAYFRNRAPLDDSGMPKDRFSAEMPDATLATLKIQPSEPRDSAVYFCASGLGRGGNQPQHFGDGTRLSIL.

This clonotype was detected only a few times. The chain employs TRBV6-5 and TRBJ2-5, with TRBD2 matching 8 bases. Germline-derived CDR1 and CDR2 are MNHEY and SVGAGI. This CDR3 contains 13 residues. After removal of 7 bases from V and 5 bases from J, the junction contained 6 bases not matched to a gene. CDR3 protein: CASIGLAGETQYF. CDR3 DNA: TGTGCCAGCATCGGACTAGCCGGGGAGACCCAGTACTTC.

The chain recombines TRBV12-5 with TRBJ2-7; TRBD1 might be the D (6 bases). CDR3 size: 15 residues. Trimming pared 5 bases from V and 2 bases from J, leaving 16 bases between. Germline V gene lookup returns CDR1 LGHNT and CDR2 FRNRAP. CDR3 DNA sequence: TGTGCTAGTGGTCAGATCTCCGACAGGACCTACGAGCAGTACTTC. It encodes CASGQISDRTYEQYF.